These T cell receptor beta chains were read from a single sample in a study of vaccination effects on CD4 cells after COVID-19. No antigens are known for them. TCRdb's copy holds only in-frame clones and misses some; the assay was immunoSEQ multiplex PCR. This sample yields about 22,000 clones, of which 60% to 85% are seen a single time; approximately 23% belongs to the top ten. The source was CD4+ T cells from PBMCs cultured with HCoV-NL63 spike peptides, collected after COVID-19 vaccination. These receptors all come from a human donor who received a COVID-19 vaccine. CDR3s include the opening cysteine and the closing phenylalanine or tryptophan. A D gene is named only where the DNA matches it firmly. Size values are once, few and many counts, or a class for expanded clones, and some rows have none.

V gene: TRBV5-5
D gene: NA
J gene: TRBJ2-7
CDR3 length: 13
clone size: NA
CDR3 protein: CASSRMEGDEQYF
CDR3 DNA: TGTGCCAGCAGCCGGATGGAAGGGGACGAGCAGTACTTC

V gene: TRBV4-1
D gene: TRBD2
J gene: TRBJ2-1
CDR3 length: 15
clone size: NA
CDR3 protein: CASSPPGGRQNEQFF
CDR3 DNA: TGCGCCAGCAGCCCCCCCGGCGGGAGGCAGAATGAGCAGTTCTTC

V gene: TRBV29-1
D gene: NA
J gene: TRBJ2-5
CDR3 length: 13
clone size: NA
CDR3 protein: CSVDRGQAETQYF
CDR3 DNA: TGCAGCGTTGACCGAGGGCAGGCCGAGACCCAGTACTTC

V gene: TRBV20-1
D gene: NA
J gene: TRBJ1-1
CDR3 length: 11
clone size: few
CDR3 protein: CSARDYPEAFF
CDR3 DNA: TGCAGTGCTAGAGATTATCCTGAAGCTTTCTTT

V gene: TRBV9
D gene: TRBD1
J gene: TRBJ2-7
CDR3 length: 14
clone size: NA
CDR3 protein: CASSVGDRGYEQYF
CDR3 DNA: TGTGCCAGCAGCGTAGGGGACAGGGGCTACGAGCAGTACTTC

V gene: TRBV5-1
D gene: TRBD2
J gene: TRBJ2-2
CDR3 length: 15
clone size: NA
CDR3 protein: CASSPGGLKTGELFF
CDR3 DNA: TGCGCCAGCAGCCCGGGAGGGCTGAAGACCGGGGAGCTGTTTTTT

V gene: TRBV29-1
D gene: NA
J gene: TRBJ1-5
CDR3 length: 14
clone size: NA
CDR3 protein: CSVVEGGSNQPQHF
CDR3 DNA: TGCAGCGTTGTTGAGGGTGGTAGCAATCAGCCCCAGCATTTT

V gene: TRBV6-5
D gene: TRBD1
J gene: TRBJ1-2
CDR3 length: 13
clone size: NA
CDR3 protein: CASGPGQGNGYTF
CDR3 DNA: TGTGCCAGCGGCCCGGGACAGGGGAATGGCTACACCTTC

V gene: TRBV25-1
D gene: NA
J gene: TRBJ1-2
CDR3 length: 13
clone size: NA
CDR3 protein: CASSETPLNGYTF
CDR3 DNA: TGTGCCAGCAGTGAAACCCCCTTAAATGGCTACACCTTC

V gene: TRBV5-6
D gene: NA
J gene: TRBJ1-2
CDR3 length: 14
clone size: once
CDR3 protein: CASSLGGGAYGYTF
CDR3 DNA: TGTGCCAGCAGCTTGGGGGGTGGGGCCTATGGCTACACCTTC

V gene: TRBV6-4
D gene: NA
J gene: TRBJ1-1
CDR3 length: 13
clone size: NA
CDR3 protein: CASSVFMNTEAFF
CDR3 DNA: TGTGCCAGCAGTGTCTTCATGAACACTGAAGCTTTCTTT

V gene: TRBV6-6
D gene: NA
J gene: TRBJ1-2
CDR3 length: 11
clone size: NA
CDR3 protein: CASSSNRGYTF
CDR3 DNA: TGTGCCAGCAGTTCGAATCGTGGCTACACCTTC

V gene: TRBV3-1/TRBV3-2
D gene: NA
J gene: TRBJ1-3
CDR3 length: 14
clone size: NA
CDR3 protein: CASSHTGSGNTIYF
CDR3 DNA: TGTGCCAGCAGCCACACAGGGTCCGGAAACACCATATATTTT

V gene: TRBV30
D gene: TRBD1
J gene: TRBJ1-5
CDR3 length: 13
clone size: NA
CDR3 protein: CAWRRGGSGPQHF
CDR3 DNA: TGTGCCTGGAGAAGAGGGGGCTCGGGGCCCCAGCATTTT

V gene: TRBV3-1/TRBV3-2
D gene: TRBD2
J gene: TRBJ2-3
CDR3 length: 16
clone size: NA
CDR3 protein: CASSPGLAGGTDTQYF
CDR3 DNA: TGTGCCAGCAGCCCGGGACTAGCGGGGGGCACAGATACGCAGTATTTT

V gene: TRBV6-2/TRBV6-3
D gene: NA
J gene: TRBJ1-2
CDR3 length: 16
clone size: NA
CDR3 protein: CASSPNRGSPLYGYTF
CDR3 DNA: TGTGCCAGCAGCCCTAACCGGGGTTCCCCCCTCTATGGCTACACCTTC

V gene: TRBV4-1
D gene: NA
J gene: TRBJ1-3
CDR3 length: 14
clone size: NA
CDR3 protein: CASSQAAVGNTIYF
CDR3 DNA: TGCGCCAGCAGCCAAGCCGCGGTAGGAAACACCATATATTTT

V gene: TRBV5-6
D gene: NA
J gene: TRBJ1-2
CDR3 length: 14
clone size: NA
CDR3 protein: CASSLGVSHYGYTF
CDR3 DNA: TGTGCCAGCAGCTTGGGGGTTTCCCATTATGGCTACACCTTC

V gene: TRBV4-3
D gene: NA
J gene: TRBJ2-7
CDR3 length: 13
clone size: once
CDR3 protein: CASSRDGTYEQYF
CDR3 DNA: TGCGCCAGCAGCCGGGACGGTACCTACGAGCAGTACTTC

V gene: TRBV30
D gene: TRBD1
J gene: TRBJ1-2
CDR3 length: 14
clone size: NA
CDR3 protein: CAWSVRPGGSGYTF
CDR3 DNA: TGTGCCTGGAGTGTAAGGCCAGGGGGCAGTGGCTACACCTTC

V gene: TRBV5-1
D gene: TRBD1
J gene: TRBJ1-2
CDR3 length: 14
clone size: NA
CDR3 protein: CASSNGQGDYGYTF
CDR3 DNA: TGCGCCAGCAGCAATGGACAGGGGGACTATGGCTACACCTTC

V gene: TRBV12-3/TRBV12-4
D gene: NA
J gene: TRBJ1-1
CDR3 length: 13
clone size: NA
CDR3 protein: CASSLRANTEAFF
CDR3 DNA: TGTGCCAGCAGTTTACGGGCGAACACTGAAGCTTTCTTT

V gene: TRBV19
D gene: NA
J gene: TRBJ1-5
CDR3 length: 14
clone size: NA
CDR3 protein: CASTRGGSNQPQHF
CDR3 DNA: TGTGCCAGTACGAGAGGGGGGAGCAATCAGCCCCAGCATTTT

V gene: TRBV6-4
D gene: NA
J gene: TRBJ1-2
CDR3 length: 14
clone size: few
CDR3 protein: CASSDRFLTGSYTF
CDR3 DNA: TGTGCCAGCAGCGACAGGTTCCTCACAGGGAGCTACACCTTC

V gene: TRBV19
D gene: NA
J gene: TRBJ1-5
CDR3 length: 12
clone size: few
CDR3 protein: CASTRGDQPQHF
CDR3 DNA: TGTGCCAGTACCAGGGGCGATCAGCCCCAGCATTTT

V gene: TRBV7-2
D gene: NA
J gene: TRBJ1-2
CDR3 length: 14
clone size: NA
CDR3 protein: CASSPTLGGVGYTF
CDR3 DNA: TGTGCCAGCAGCCCCACCCTGGGTGGGGTCGGCTACACCTTC

V gene: TRBV5-1
D gene: NA
J gene: TRBJ2-5
CDR3 length: 13
clone size: NA
CDR3 protein: CASSLDSRGTQYF
CDR3 DNA: TGCGCCAGCAGCTTGGATAGCAGGGGGACCCAGTACTTC

V gene: TRBV4-1
D gene: NA
J gene: TRBJ2-2
CDR3 length: 15
clone size: NA
CDR3 protein: CASSQDGQNTGELFF
CDR3 DNA: TGCGCCAGCAGCCAGGACGGACAGAACACCGGGGAGCTGTTTTTT

V gene: TRBV5-1
D gene: TRBD2
J gene: TRBJ2-5
CDR3 length: 19
clone size: NA
CDR3 protein: CASSPGTGRLAGVGETQYF
CDR3 DNA: TGCGCCAGCAGCCCCGGGACAGGGCGACTAGCGGGAGTGGGAGAGACCCAGTACTTC

V gene: TRBV7-8
D gene: NA
J gene: TRBJ2-7
CDR3 length: 13
clone size: NA
CDR3 protein: CASSPRVPYEQYF
CDR3 DNA: TGTGCCAGCAGCCCACGGGTTCCCTACGAGCAGTACTTC

V gene: TRBV6-6
D gene: NA
J gene: TRBJ2-5
CDR3 length: 13
clone size: NA
CDR3 protein: CASTHNRQETQYF
CDR3 DNA: TGTGCCAGCACCCACAACAGGCAAGAGACCCAGTACTTC

V gene: TRBV19
D gene: NA
J gene: TRBJ1-5
CDR3 length: 13
clone size: once
CDR3 protein: CASSTDSNQPQHF
CDR3 DNA: TGTGCCAGTAGTACGGACAGCAATCAGCCCCAGCATTTT

V gene: TRBV9
D gene: TRBD1
J gene: TRBJ2-5
CDR3 length: 14
clone size: NA
CDR3 protein: CASSVGTVQETQYF
CDR3 DNA: TGTGCCAGCAGTGTAGGGACAGTCCAAGAGACCCAGTACTTC

V gene: TRBV3-1/TRBV3-2
D gene: NA
J gene: TRBJ2-1
CDR3 length: 15
clone size: few
CDR3 protein: CASSRQDSSYNEQFF
CDR3 DNA: TGTGCCAGCAGCCGACAGGATAGCTCCTACAATGAGCAGTTCTTC

V gene: TRBV5-6
D gene: NA
J gene: TRBJ1-4
CDR3 length: 16
clone size: once
CDR3 protein: CASSGPQGATNEKLFF
CDR3 DNA: TGTGCCAGCAGCGGACCACAGGGTGCAACTAATGAAAAACTGTTTTTT

V gene: TRBV6-6
D gene: NA
J gene: TRBJ2-6
CDR3 length: 16
clone size: NA
CDR3 protein: CASTYLVSSGANVLTF
CDR3 DNA: TGTGCCAGCACTTACTTGGTGAGCTCTGGGGCCAACGTCCTGACTTTC

V gene: TRBV30
D gene: NA
J gene: TRBJ1-4
CDR3 length: 14
clone size: once
CDR3 protein: CAWNRDTTNEKLFF
CDR3 DNA: TGTGCCTGGAACAGGGATACAACTAATGAAAAACTGTTTTTT

V gene: TRBV4-3
D gene: TRBD1
J gene: TRBJ1-1
CDR3 length: 13
clone size: NA
CDR3 protein: CASSMAQGSEAFF
CDR3 DNA: TGCGCCAGCAGCATGGCACAGGGGTCCGAAGCTTTCTTT

V gene: TRBV27
D gene: TRBD1
J gene: TRBJ1-1
CDR3 length: 17
clone size: few
CDR3 protein: CASSLTGTGGLDTEAFF
CDR3 DNA: TGTGCCAGCAGTTTGACCGGGACAGGGGGCCTGGACACTGAAGCTTTCTTT

V gene: TRBV14
D gene: NA
J gene: TRBJ2-1
CDR3 length: 14
clone size: NA
CDR3 protein: CASSHGQPWGEQFF
CDR3 DNA: TGTGCCAGCAGCCATGGACAGCCTTGGGGTGAGCAGTTCTTC

V gene: TRBV28
D gene: NA
J gene: TRBJ2-5
CDR3 length: 11
clone size: NA
CDR3 protein: CASSWPGTQYF
CDR3 DNA: TGTGCCAGCAGCTGGCCTGGGACCCAGTACTTC

V gene: TRBV27
D gene: TRBD1
J gene: TRBJ2-7
CDR3 length: 14
clone size: NA
CDR3 protein: CASSLYRGRNEQYF
CDR3 DNA: TGTGCCAGCAGTTTATACAGGGGGCGCAACGAGCAGTACTTC

V gene: TRBV5-4
D gene: NA
J gene: TRBJ2-1
CDR3 length: 15
clone size: NA
CDR3 protein: CASSLRTGGVHEQFF
CDR3 DNA: TGTGCCAGCAGCCTTAGGACAGGCGGGGTCCATGAGCAGTTCTTC

V gene: TRBV18
D gene: TRBD1
J gene: TRBJ1-4
CDR3 length: 15
clone size: NA
CDR3 protein: CASSPDRGTNEKLFF
CDR3 DNA: TGTGCCAGCTCACCAGACAGGGGGACTAATGAAAAACTGTTTTTT

V gene: TRBV11-2
D gene: NA
J gene: TRBJ2-1
CDR3 length: 13
clone size: NA
CDR3 protein: CASSPVRLNEQFF
CDR3 DNA: TGTGCCAGCAGCCCCGTTCGCCTCAATGAGCAGTTCTTC

V gene: TRBV24-1
D gene: NA
J gene: TRBJ2-1
CDR3 length: 16
clone size: NA
CDR3 protein: CATSDYGGGRDNEQFF
CDR3 DNA: TGTGCCACCAGTGACTATGGTGGCGGAAGGGACAATGAGCAGTTCTTC

V gene: TRBV6-5
D gene: NA
J gene: TRBJ1-1
CDR3 length: 14
clone size: NA
CDR3 protein: CASSYYYMNTEAFF
CDR3 DNA: TGTGCCAGCAGTTATTACTATATGAACACTGAAGCTTTCTTT

V gene: TRBV7-8
D gene: NA
J gene: TRBJ2-2
CDR3 length: 15
clone size: NA
CDR3 protein: CASSWGGSPARELFF
CDR3 DNA: TGTGCCAGCAGCTGGGGAGGTAGCCCCGCGCGGGAGCTGTTTTTT

V gene: TRBV6-4
D gene: NA
J gene: TRBJ2-1
CDR3 length: 16
clone size: once
CDR3 protein: CASSENLGLTYNEQFF
CDR3 DNA: TGTGCCAGCAGTGAAAATTTGGGGCTCACCTACAATGAGCAGTTCTTC

V gene: TRBV5-6
D gene: NA
J gene: TRBJ2-1
CDR3 length: 19
clone size: NA
CDR3 protein: CASSSLKASQGLIYNEQFF
CDR3 DNA: TGTGCCAGCAGCTCCCTAAAGGCCTCGCAGGGCCTGATTTACAATGAGCAGTTCTTC

V gene: TRBV5-1
D gene: NA
J gene: TRBJ2-1
CDR3 length: 14
clone size: NA
CDR3 protein: CASSLAVADNEQFF
CDR3 DNA: TGCGCCAGCAGCTTGGCGGTAGCGGACAATGAGCAGTTCTTC

V gene: TRBV7-2
D gene: TRBD2
J gene: TRBJ2-1
CDR3 length: 15
clone size: NA
CDR3 protein: CASSLPGLAGARQFF
CDR3 DNA: TGTGCCAGCAGCTTACCGGGACTAGCGGGGGCTCGGCAGTTCTTC

V gene: TRBV24-1
D gene: NA
J gene: TRBJ1-2
CDR3 length: 13
clone size: NA
CDR3 protein: CATSDHQGYGYTF
CDR3 DNA: TGTGCCACCAGTGACCATCAGGGTTATGGCTACACCTTC

V gene: TRBV6-5
D gene: TRBD1
J gene: TRBJ2-7
CDR3 length: 15
clone size: few
CDR3 protein: CASSPRTGGLYEQYF
CDR3 DNA: TGTGCCAGCAGTCCACGGACAGGGGGTCTGTACGAGCAGTACTTC

V gene: TRBV5-1
D gene: NA
J gene: TRBJ2-7
CDR3 length: 15
clone size: NA
CDR3 protein: CASSRGPRVEEEQYF
CDR3 DNA: TGCGCCAGCAGCCGGGGCCCGAGGGTAGAGGAAGAGCAGTACTTC

V gene: TRBV5-8
D gene: NA
J gene: TRBJ1-3
CDR3 length: 15
clone size: NA
CDR3 protein: CASSLVAGAGNTIYF
CDR3 DNA: TGTGCCAGCAGCTTGGTCGCGGGGGCAGGAAACACCATATATTTT

V gene: TRBV18
D gene: NA
J gene: TRBJ2-5
CDR3 length: 13
clone size: NA
CDR3 protein: CASSPLPGETQYF
CDR3 DNA: TGTGCCAGCTCACCCCTGCCCGGGGAGACCCAGTACTTC

V gene: TRBV30
D gene: TRBD1
J gene: TRBJ2-3
CDR3 length: 17
clone size: NA
CDR3 protein: CAWSGSRTGFWTDTQYF
CDR3 DNA: TGTGCCTGGAGTGGAAGCAGGACAGGGTTTTGGACAGATACGCAGTATTTT

V gene: TRBV3-1/TRBV3-2
D gene: TRBD2
J gene: TRBJ2-3
CDR3 length: 14
clone size: NA
CDR3 protein: CASCLRGGSDTQYF
CDR3 DNA: TGTGCCAGCTGTCTGCGGGGGGGCTCAGATACGCAGTATTTT

V gene: TRBV7-9
D gene: TRBD2
J gene: TRBJ2-1
CDR3 length: 17
clone size: NA
CDR3 protein: CASSFIGLAGGYNEQFF
CDR3 DNA: TGTGCCAGCAGTTTCATCGGACTAGCGGGGGGGTACAATGAGCAGTTCTTC